A selection of T cell receptor beta chains follows, all from one sample in a study of CD8+CD57+ T cells in acquired aplastic anemia. One entry per CDR3 protein, called by TCRdb with MiXCR from the reads. The sample has 270,000 or so distinct CDR3 sequences; less than 85% are singletons. The sequencing sample was made of sorted CD4+, CD8+, or CD8+CD57+ T cells (not recorded which) from PBMCs. The receptor source for this set is a human donor with aplastic anemia. The CDR3 runs from the conserved cysteine through the conserved F or W. D genes are given only for firm matches. Rows may omit the clone size; those that give it use once, few, many or a size class.

J gene: TRBJ2-2
V gene: TRBV25-1
D gene: .
clone size: .
CDR3 protein: CATSAGRHTGELFF

J gene: TRBJ2-1
V gene: TRBV9
D gene: .
clone size: .
CDR3 protein: CASSVSGTHNEFF

J gene: TRBJ2-3
V gene: TRBV20-1
D gene: .
clone size: .
CDR3 protein: CSARGRGVGDTQYF

J gene: TRBJ1-2
V gene: TRBV5-6
D gene: .
clone size: few
CDR3 protein: CASSLERGYGYTF

J gene: TRBJ2-5
V gene: TRBV7-9
D gene: .
clone size: once
CDR3 protein: CASSRVSSKETQYF

J gene: TRBJ2-3
V gene: TRBV7-2
D gene: .
clone size: .
CDR3 protein: CASGVGGAAAKYF

J gene: TRBJ1-2
V gene: TRBV7-4
D gene: .
clone size: .
CDR3 protein: CASSPLGTSGVHDF

J gene: TRBJ1-2
V gene: TRBV24-1
D gene: .
clone size: .
CDR3 protein: CATSEGLGYTF

J gene: .
V gene: TRBV15
D gene: .
clone size: few
CDR3 protein: CATSRAREQETQYF

J gene: TRBJ1-1
V gene: TRBV7-2
D gene: TRBD1
clone size: .
CDR3 protein: CASRQTGGADYGYF

J gene: TRBJ1-5
V gene: TRBV7-8
D gene: TRBD1
clone size: .
CDR3 protein: CASSVGGGGLGEAF

J gene: TRBJ2-5
V gene: TRBV7-9
D gene: TRBD1
clone size: .
CDR3 protein: CASSSDRGQETQYF

J gene: TRBJ1-2
V gene: TRBV19
D gene: .
clone size: .
CDR3 protein: CASREVPYNYGYTF

J gene: TRBJ1-5
V gene: TRBV7-8
D gene: .
clone size: once
CDR3 protein: CASSLAGGSDTQHQHF

J gene: TRBJ2-6
V gene: TRBV9
D gene: .
clone size: .
CDR3 protein: CASSVGSDTQAFVLTF

J gene: TRBJ2-3
V gene: TRBV4-2
D gene: TRBD1
clone size: .
CDR3 protein: CASSQAGGHAPLYF

J gene: .
V gene: TRBV19
D gene: .
clone size: .
CDR3 protein: CASSIVGGTYNEQFF

J gene: TRBJ2-7
V gene: TRBV13
D gene: TRBD1
clone size: .
CDR3 protein: CAGGSGTGAYEQYF

J gene: TRBJ2-1
V gene: TRBV9
D gene: TRBD2
clone size: .
CDR3 protein: CASSVGLALGNDQFF

J gene: TRBJ2-3
V gene: TRBV7-8
D gene: .
clone size: .
CDR3 protein: CASGDGGTGTQSLYF

J gene: TRBJ1-6
V gene: TRBV11-3
D gene: .
clone size: .
CDR3 protein: CASSLEESGYNSPLHF

J gene: TRBJ1-1
V gene: TRBV9
D gene: .
clone size: .
CDR3 protein: CASSVRGGGTEAFF

J gene: TRBJ2-2
V gene: TRBV7-6
D gene: TRBD2
clone size: .
CDR3 protein: CASSLVASGGYTGELFF

J gene: TRBJ1-1
V gene: TRBV7-8
D gene: .
clone size: .
CDR3 protein: CASSLDLRGDTEYFF

J gene: TRBJ2-1
V gene: TRBV19
D gene: .
clone size: few
CDR3 protein: CASSIGQWTYNEQFF

J gene: TRBJ1-1
V gene: TRBV9
D gene: .
clone size: once
CDR3 protein: CASSRDPLNTEAFF

J gene: TRBJ2-3
V gene: TRBV7-2
D gene: .
clone size: .
CDR3 protein: CASSLVYGSTDTQYF

J gene: TRBJ2-3
V gene: TRBV7-8
D gene: .
clone size: .
CDR3 protein: CASRVGGRATPYF

J gene: TRBJ1-1
V gene: TRBV7-2
D gene: TRBD1
clone size: .
CDR3 protein: CASSLSPGGTALAFF

J gene: TRBJ2-3
V gene: TRBV12-3/TRBV12-4
D gene: TRBD2
clone size: .
CDR3 protein: CASSSSGGETDTQYF

J gene: TRBJ2-1
V gene: TRBV5-5
D gene: .
clone size: few
CDR3 protein: CASSLDSGNGQDEQFF

J gene: TRBJ2-3
V gene: TRBV11-3
D gene: .
clone size: few
CDR3 protein: CASRLDGTDTQYF

J gene: TRBJ2-1
V gene: TRBV7-3
D gene: TRBD2
clone size: .
CDR3 protein: CASRDSSGVYHLQFF

J gene: TRBJ2-1
V gene: TRBV25-1
D gene: .
clone size: .
CDR3 protein: CASSITRGFDFEQFF

J gene: TRBJ1-2
V gene: TRBV7-8
D gene: .
clone size: .
CDR3 protein: CASSHHPDGGYIF

J gene: TRBJ1-5
V gene: TRBV19
D gene: .
clone size: .
CDR3 protein: CASSIVQGNQPQHF

J gene: TRBJ2-3
V gene: TRBV7-8
D gene: TRBD1
clone size: .
CDR3 protein: CASSSRDRGPDTQF

J gene: TRBJ2-7
V gene: TRBV11-2
D gene: TRBD1
clone size: many
CDR3 protein: CASSLGRGTYEQYF

J gene: TRBJ2-6
V gene: TRBV9
D gene: .
clone size: .
CDR3 protein: CASSLGSDTRANVLTF

J gene: TRBJ2-3
V gene: TRBV7-3
D gene: TRBD2
clone size: .
CDR3 protein: CASRQGLAGNLSFF

J gene: TRBJ2-5
V gene: TRBV19
D gene: TRBD1
clone size: .
CDR3 protein: CASSTSYRTGGRFPWETQYF

J gene: TRBJ2-3
V gene: TRBV5-6
D gene: .
clone size: .
CDR3 protein: CASSLDRADTDTQYF

J gene: TRBJ1-1
V gene: TRBV5-4
D gene: .
clone size: .
CDR3 protein: CASSFTSDGTEAFF

J gene: TRBJ1-2
V gene: TRBV9
D gene: TRBD1
clone size: .
CDR3 protein: CASSVDFMGQGGYGYTF

J gene: TRBJ1-2
V gene: TRBV12-3/TRBV12-4
D gene: .
clone size: .
CDR3 protein: CASSLGGDKSYTF

J gene: TRBJ1-2
V gene: TRBV7-8
D gene: .
clone size: .
CDR3 protein: CASSFEPDGPALCYTF

J gene: TRBJ1-1
V gene: TRBV29-1
D gene: .
clone size: .
CDR3 protein: CSAGSMNTEAFF

J gene: TRBJ2-1
V gene: TRBV7-3
D gene: .
clone size: .
CDR3 protein: CASSVSQSSKNEQFF

J gene: TRBJ1-6
V gene: TRBV9
D gene: .
clone size: once
CDR3 protein: CASSVATGAGNTNF

J gene: TRBJ2-3
V gene: TRBV5-1
D gene: .
clone size: few
CDR3 protein: CASSSHPAAGTQYF

J gene: TRBJ2-3
V gene: TRBV11-1
D gene: .
clone size: many
CDR3 protein: CASSFQRSADTQYF

J gene: TRBJ1-2
V gene: TRBV2
D gene: .
clone size: few
CDR3 protein: CASTQLGTGYTF

J gene: TRBJ2-3
V gene: TRBV11-3
D gene: .
clone size: .
CDR3 protein: CASSLERDADTQYF

J gene: TRBJ2-5
V gene: TRBV11-3
D gene: .
clone size: .
CDR3 protein: CAGRGARAAQYF

J gene: TRBJ2-5
V gene: TRBV7-6
D gene: TRBD1
clone size: .
CDR3 protein: CASSFTSGQGKETQYF

J gene: TRBJ1-1
V gene: TRBV9
D gene: .
clone size: .
CDR3 protein: CASSVGGVGYEQSFF

J gene: TRBJ2-1
V gene: TRBV9
D gene: .
clone size: .
CDR3 protein: CASSFRGGRAYEQQFF